This TCR beta chain emerged from a study of T cell responses to AZD1222 COVID-19 vaccine. Whole-study results and caveats: Among vaccine-associated CD4 TCRs, coverage spanned spike, with dominance at 160-218 and 743-854. Repertoires in all cases were sampled only once the peak T cell response had passed. Donors in the cohort were predominantly white British and more often female, and clonal diversity was possibly underestimated. Reportedly, close to half of spike-specific TCRs are directed against unmutated variant regions.

As to this clone: Its target is unknown.

This CDR3 has 13 amino acids. V gave up 8 bases and J gave up 0 bases, with 13 bases separating them. From germline, CDR1 is SQVTM and CDR2 ANQGSEA. Some clones are missing from TCRdb's copy, which holds only in-frame ones; the method was immunoSEQ multiplex PCR. This sample has roughly 110,000 clones, with 85% to 90% found just once. The clonotype was recovered from an adult in good health. The chain uses TRBV29-1 and TRBJ1-1; D is possibly TRBD1 (6 bases). Here the sequenced sample was peripheral blood, taken on day 0 of AZD1222 vaccination. The CDR3 protein is CSSGTLMNTEAFF. The CDR3 DNA reads TGCAGCTCCGGGACACTTATGAACACTGAAGCTTTCTTT.